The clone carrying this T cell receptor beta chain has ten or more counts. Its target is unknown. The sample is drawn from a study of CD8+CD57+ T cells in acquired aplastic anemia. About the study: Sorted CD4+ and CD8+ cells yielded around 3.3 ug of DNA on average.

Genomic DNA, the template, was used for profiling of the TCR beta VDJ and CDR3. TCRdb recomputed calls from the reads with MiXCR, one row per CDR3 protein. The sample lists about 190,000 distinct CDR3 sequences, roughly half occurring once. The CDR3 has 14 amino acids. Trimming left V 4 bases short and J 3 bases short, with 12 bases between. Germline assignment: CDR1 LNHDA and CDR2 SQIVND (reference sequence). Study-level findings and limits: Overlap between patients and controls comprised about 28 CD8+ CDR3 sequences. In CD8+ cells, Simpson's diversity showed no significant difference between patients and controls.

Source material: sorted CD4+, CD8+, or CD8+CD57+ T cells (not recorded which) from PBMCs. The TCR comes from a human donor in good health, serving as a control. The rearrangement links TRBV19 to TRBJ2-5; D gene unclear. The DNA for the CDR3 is TGTGCCAGTAGTACGTCCACGGCTGAAGAGACCCAGTACTTC. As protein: CASSTSTAEETQYF.